Described below is a single TCR beta chain sequence and its context. Antigen: not known. Data came from immunoSEQ multiplex PCR; TCRdb stores just in-frame clones and leaves some out. The data hold 130,000 to 150,000 clones, with 82% observed a single time. This sample was taken from a study of T cell responses to AZD1222 COVID-19 vaccine. Study-level results: Spike-specific TCR repertoires showed rising breadth and depth after two AZD1222 doses. Clonal diversity may have been underestimated, and the donors were mostly white British, with more females than males.

Trimming took off 0 bases at V and 3 bases at J, with 9 bases between the two ends. The V gene's germline CDR1 is MGHRA and CDR2 YSYEKL. The CDR3 is 14 residues long. The clonotype originates from an adult in good health. The specimen was peripheral blood, collected on day 0 of MenACWY control vaccination. V gene TRBV4-1 combines with J gene TRBJ2-7, with a weak D call TRBD2 (5 bases). The CDR3 coding sequence is TGCGCCAGCAGCCAAGACCCGGGAAGCTACGAGCAGTACTTC. This encodes CASSQDPGSYEQYF.